The 22 T cell receptor beta chains reported below all come from one sample, sequenced in a study of control samples from healthy donors and cancer patients. Measured with immunoSEQ multiplex PCR; TCRdb has only the in-frame clones, and not every one. The sample has over 150,000 clones, roughly 92% seen once. Input material: blood. These TCRs come from a young woman in good health.

The CDR3 DNA follows: TGTGCCAGCAAGATGTGGGGTTGGGGAGGCGGTAACTATGGCTACACCTTC. Its translation is CASKMWGWGGGNYGYTF. The chain employs TRBV5-4 and TRBJ1-2; D ambiguous. Germline V gene lookup returns CDR1 SGHNT and CDR2 YYREEE (reference sequence). CDR3 size: 17 residues. The V end lost 6 bases, the J end lost 1 base, and 22 bases lay between the germline ends.

This chain joins TRBV7-6 and TRBJ1-3, with D possibly being TRBD1 (5 bases). The CDR3 totals 15 residues. Trimming removed 3 bases at V and 0 bases at J, with 9 bases between. Germline loops: CDR1 SGHVS, CDR2 FNYEAQ. For the CDR3, the DNA is TGTGCCAGCAGCTTGTCAGGGATCTCTGGAAACACCATATATTTT. Its protein is CASSLSGISGNTIYF.

The CDR3 loop reads CASSLGQGWIGYTF. CDR3 DNA sequence: TGTGCCAGCAGCTTAGGACAGGGCTGGATTGGCTACACCTTC. The V and J genes are TRBV7-2 and TRBJ1-2; 7 bases agree with TRBD1. The germline V gene has CDR1 SGHTA and CDR2 FQGNSA. The CDR3 totals 14 residues. With V trimmed by 1 base and J by 7 bases, 6 bases remained unmatched.

The chain recombines TRBV19 with TRBJ1-5; 7 bases match TRBD1. V dropped 3 bases and J dropped 3; count of bases not matched to a gene: 2. Germline V CDR1 and CDR2: LNHDA, SQIVND (reference sequence). CDR3 length equals 14 residues. The CDR3 sequence is CASSIGTVNQPQHF. The CDR3 DNA reads TGTGCCAGTAGTATCGGGACAGTCAATCAGCCCCAGCATTTT.

The chain recombines TRBV11-3 with TRBJ2-5; D is possibly TRBD1 (6 bases). V was shortened by 4 bases and J by 5 bases, with 8 bases between the two germline ends. The CDR3 extends over 12 amino acids. Germline V lookup: CDR1 SGHNT, CDR2 YENEEA. The CDR3 DNA is TGTGCCAGCAGCTCCACAGGGGAGACCCAGTACTTC. Protein sequence: CASSSTGETQYF.

The CDR3 reads CASSFRESISYNEQFF. Written as DNA, the CDR3 is TGTGCCAGCAGCTTCCGGGAGTCGATATCCTACAATGAGCAGTTCTTC. This sequence joins TRBV5-5 and TRBJ2-1, with a possible D match to TRBD2 (6 bases). This CDR3 has 16 residues. Germline lookup yields CDR1 SGHKS and CDR2 YYEKEE (reference sequence). V gave up 2 bases and J gave up 1 base, with 13 bases separating them.

The chain is built from TRBV7-9 and TRBJ1-1, with TRBD1 as a possible D gene (6 bases). Trimming removed 3 bases at V and 0 bases at J, with 8 bases between. The germline V gene encodes CDR1 SEHNR and CDR2 FQNEAQ (reference sequence). This CDR3 has 14 residues. The CDR3 sequence: CASSFGQMNTEAFF. The CDR3 DNA follows: TGTGCCAGCAGCTTCGGACAGATGAACACTGAAGCTTTCTTT.

The chain joins TRBV12-3 or TRBV12-4 to TRBJ2-1; D remains unclear. The CDR3 sequence is 12 residues long. The ends were cut back, 6 bases at V and 6 bases at J, with 9 bases in the middle. The CDR3 region is CASSLGINEQFF. The CDR3 nucleotides are TGTGCCAGCAGCCTAGGGATCAATGAGCAGTTCTTC.

This chain links TRBV6-6 with TRBJ2-1, with TRBD1 matching over 11 bases. V gave up 7 bases and J gave up 7 bases; unmatched junction bases: 12. Germline CDR1 is MNHNY and CDR2 is SVGAGI (reference sequence). The CDR3 totals 16 residues. CDR3 bases: TGTGCCAGCACCCTAAGCCGGGACAGGGGGTTGAATGAGCAGTTCTTC. Its protein is CASTLSRDRGLNEQFF.

The chain is built from TRBV18 and TRBJ1-1, with D maybe TRBD1 (5 bases). Deletions cut 5 bases from V and 1 base from J, with 11 bases between. This CDR3 is 14 amino acids long. The germline V gene encodes CDR1 KGHSH and CDR2 LQKENI. CDR3 sequence (DNA): TGTGCCAGCTCATCGACGGACAAGAACACTGAAGCTTTCTTT. Its protein product is CASSSTDKNTEAFF.

The J gene is TRBJ1-5, the V gene TRBV10-3; no clear D. This CDR3 is 15 amino acids long. Germline V gives CDR1 ENHRY, CDR2 SYGVKD. V lost 0 bases, J lost 7 bases, and 13 bases lay in between. DNA for the CDR3: TGTGCCATCAGTGAGTCCCCGGATGCTTTGCAGCCCCAGCATTTT. It specifies CAISESPDALQPQHF.

The chain joins TRBV2 to TRBJ2-7, with D perhaps assigned TRBD1 or TRBD2 (6 bases each). Germline loops: CDR1 SNHLY, CDR2 FYNNEI. This CDR3 has 12 residues. The V end was cut by 5 bases, the J end by 4 bases, with 9 bases between. In nucleotides, the CDR3 is TGTGCCAGCAGTAAGGGGGGATACGAGCAGTACTTC. This gives the protein CASSKGGYEQYF.

The gene calls are TRBV29-1 and TRBJ2-7; the match to TRBD2 covers 7 bases. Unmatched junction bases numbered 15, after V lost 5 bases and J lost 5 bases. From germline, CDR1 is SQVTM and CDR2 ANQGSEA. The CDR3 has 15 amino acids. CDR3 amino acids: CSVLTRTGGDNEQYF. CDR3 in DNA: TGCAGCGTTCTTACTCGGACGGGGGGAGATAACGAGCAGTACTTC.

This clone was seen more than once but under ten times. The chain links TRBV28 to TRBJ1-3; D not certain. V shed 0 bases and J shed 5 bases, with 8 bases lying between them. The CDR3 runs 14 residues. Germline lookup yields CDR1 MDHEN and CDR2 SYDVKM. CDR3 sequence (DNA): TGTGCCAGCAGTTTATGGGGATCGCGAAACACCATATATTTT. Protein sequence: CASSLWGSRNTIYF.

The chain couples TRBV13 to TRBJ1-4, with D tentatively TRBD1 (5 bases). CDR1 is PRHDT, CDR2 FYEKMQ, per germline (reference sequence). Trimming took 7 bases from V and 7 from J, leaving 16 bases between them. CDR3 length: 14 amino acids. The CDR3 is CASTLLGGGEKLFF. Written as DNA, the CDR3 is TGTGCCAGCACCCTACTGGGGGGGGGTGAAAAACTGTTTTTT. Using reference TRBV13 and TRBJ1-4 for the parts outside the CDR3, the full variable domain is AAGVIQSPRHLIKEKRETATLKCYPIPRHDTVYWYQQGPGQDPQFLISFYEKMQSDKGSIPDRFSAQQFSDYHSELNMSSLELGDSALYFCASTLLGGGEKLFFGSGTQLSVL.

The chain links TRBV7-9 to TRBJ1-4, with D unresolved. CDR3 length equals 12 residues. In germline, CDR1 is SEHNR, CDR2 FQNEAQ (reference sequence). V lost 4 bases to trimming and J lost 7 bases, with 7 bases between them. CDR3 protein: CASSSSPEKLFF. CDR3 coding DNA: TGTGCCAGCAGCTCCAGCCCTGAAAAACTGTTTTTT. Combining the CDR3 with reference TRBV7-9 and TRBJ1-4 gives the whole variable domain DTGVSQNPRHKITKRGQNVTFRCDPISEHNRLYWYRQTLGQGPEFLTYFQNEAQLEKSRLLSDRFSAERPKGSFSTLEIQRTEQGDSAMYLCASSSSPEKLFFGSGTQLSVL.

In its sample, this clone was seen a few times. The V gene is TRBV6-5, the J gene TRBJ1-2, with D possibly being TRBD1 (5 bases). Germline values: CDR1 MNHEY, CDR2 SVGAGI. V lost 6 bases and J 3 bases, leaving 11 bases between the germline ends. This CDR3 contains 13 residues. The CDR3 sequence: CASSRGEDYGYTF. The CDR3 bases are TGTGCCAGCAGCCGAGGGGAAGACTATGGCTACACCTTC.

J is TRBJ2-3 and V is TRBV6-6; maybe TRBD1 (5 bases). The CDR3 contains 16 residues. Trimming removed 0 bases at V and 1 base at J, with 11 bases between. Germline loops: CDR1 MNHNY, CDR2 SVGAGI (reference sequence). The CDR3: CASSYSEGVRTDTQYF. The CDR3 DNA is TGTGCCAGCAGTTACTCGGAAGGGGTCCGCACAGATACGCAGTATTTT.

J is TRBJ2-1 and V is TRBV18; perhaps D is TRBD1 or TRBD2 (5 bases each). Trimming cost V 1 base and J 4 bases, with 5 bases left between them. From germline, CDR1 is KGHSH and CDR2 LQKENI. This CDR3 spans 13 amino acids. CDR3 nucleotide sequence: TGTGCCAGCTCACCACGGGGGTACAATGAGCAGTTCTTC. It translates to CASSPRGYNEQFF.

The chain joins TRBV4-1 to TRBJ2-1; 11 bases align to TRBD2. The CDR3 covers 17 residues. V lost 1 base, J lost 6 bases, and 8 bases stayed unmatched. CDR1 is MGHRA and CDR2 is YSYEKL in the germline V gene. CDR3 in amino acids: CASSQGLLAGGLNEQFF. In DNA, the CDR3 is TGCGCCAGCAGCCAAGGCCTCCTAGCGGGGGGCCTCAATGAGCAGTTCTTC.

This chain connects TRBV19 to TRBJ1-2; 11 bases are shared with TRBD1. CDR3 length equals 16 residues. V was pared by 5 bases and J by 10 bases, with 15 bases of the junction left unmatched. Per germline, CDR1 LNHDA and CDR2 SQIVND (reference sequence). Here the CDR3 DNA reads TGTGCCAGTAGTCTCCAATCCCTGGACAGGGGGCCCTACTACACCTTC. This translates into CASSLQSLDRGPYYTF.

The V and J genes are TRBV6-1 and TRBJ2-5, with D perhaps given as TRBD1 or TRBD2 (5 bases each). V was shortened by 1 base and J by 3 bases, with 9 bases between the two germline ends. Germline loops: CDR1 MNHNS, CDR2 SASEGT. This CDR3 has 14 amino acids. CDR3 in DNA: TGTGCCAGCAGTGAAGGAGGGGCTAAAGAGACCCAGTACTTC. Translating it yields CASSEGGAKETQYF.